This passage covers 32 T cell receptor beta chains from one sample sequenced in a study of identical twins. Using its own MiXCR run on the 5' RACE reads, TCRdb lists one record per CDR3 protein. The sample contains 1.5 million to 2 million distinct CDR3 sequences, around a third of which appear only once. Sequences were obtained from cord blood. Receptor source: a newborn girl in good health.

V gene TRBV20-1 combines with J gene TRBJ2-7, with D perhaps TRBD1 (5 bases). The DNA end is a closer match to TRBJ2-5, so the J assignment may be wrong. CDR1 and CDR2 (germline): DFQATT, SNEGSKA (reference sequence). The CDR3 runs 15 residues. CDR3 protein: CSARVAGRAGETQYF. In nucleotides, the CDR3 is TGCAGTGCTAGAGTAGCTGGAAGGGCAGGGGAGACCCAGTACTTC.

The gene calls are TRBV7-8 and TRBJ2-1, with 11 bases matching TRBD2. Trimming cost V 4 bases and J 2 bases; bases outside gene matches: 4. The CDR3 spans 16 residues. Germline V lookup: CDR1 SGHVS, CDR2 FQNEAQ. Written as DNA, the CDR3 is TGTGCCAGCAGCTCTTTTAGCGGGAGGGCCTACAATGAGCAGTTCTTC. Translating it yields CASSSFSGRAYNEQFF.

The CDR3: CASSSRSGTSGPTDTQYF. In DNA, the CDR3 is TGTGCCAGCAGTTCTCGATCCGGGACTAGCGGGCCCACAGATACGCAGTATTTT. The chain links TRBV28 to TRBJ2-3; 12 nucleotides match TRBD2. V shed 4 bases and J 2 bases; nucleotides not matched to a gene: 10. This CDR3 has 18 amino acids. Germline values: CDR1 MDHEN, CDR2 SYDVKM.

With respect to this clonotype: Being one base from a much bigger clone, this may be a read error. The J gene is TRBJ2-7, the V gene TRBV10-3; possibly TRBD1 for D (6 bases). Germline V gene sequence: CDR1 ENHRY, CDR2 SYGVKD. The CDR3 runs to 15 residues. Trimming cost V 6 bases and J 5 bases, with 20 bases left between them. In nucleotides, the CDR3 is TGTGCCATCAGGGGAAGGACAGATTCACTCCACGAGCAGTACTTC. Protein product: CAIRGRTDSLHEQYF.

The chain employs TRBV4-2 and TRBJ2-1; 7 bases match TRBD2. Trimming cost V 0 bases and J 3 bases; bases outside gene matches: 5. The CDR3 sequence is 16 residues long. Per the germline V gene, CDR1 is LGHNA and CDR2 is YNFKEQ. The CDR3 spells CASSQDTGGSYNEQFF. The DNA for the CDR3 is TGTGCCAGCAGCCAAGATACGGGCGGGAGCTACAATGAGCAGTTCTTC.

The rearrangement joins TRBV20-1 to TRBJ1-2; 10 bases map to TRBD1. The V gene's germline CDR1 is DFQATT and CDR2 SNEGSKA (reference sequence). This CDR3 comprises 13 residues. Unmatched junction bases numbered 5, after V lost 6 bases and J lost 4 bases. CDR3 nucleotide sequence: TGCAGTGCCCTTCGGACAGGGGGCTATGGCTACACCTTC. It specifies CSALRTGGYGYTF.

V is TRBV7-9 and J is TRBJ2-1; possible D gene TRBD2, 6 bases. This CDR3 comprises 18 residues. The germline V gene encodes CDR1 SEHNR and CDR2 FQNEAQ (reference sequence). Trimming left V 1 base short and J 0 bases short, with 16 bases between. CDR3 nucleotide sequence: TGTGCCAGCAGCTTAGTCCGGACTACCCACGGCTCCTACAATGAGCAGTTCTTC. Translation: CASSLVRTTHGSYNEQFF.

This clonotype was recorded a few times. The CDR3 loop reads CASSVGSTGRTDTQYF. The CDR3 DNA reads TGTGCCAGCAGCGTAGGGTCGACAGGTCGCACAGATACGCAGTATTTT. The rearrangement joins TRBV9 to TRBJ2-3, with TRBD1 as a possible D gene (6 bases). CDR1 SGDLS and CDR2 YYNGEE come from the germline V gene. Trimming took 0 bases from V and 1 from J, leaving 12 bases between them. This CDR3 contains 16 residues.

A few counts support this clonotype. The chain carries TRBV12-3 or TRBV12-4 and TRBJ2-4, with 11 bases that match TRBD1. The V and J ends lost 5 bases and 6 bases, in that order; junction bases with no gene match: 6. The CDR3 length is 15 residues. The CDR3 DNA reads TGTGCCAGCAGTAGGACAGGGGGCGCCGTAAACATTCAGTACTTC. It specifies CASSRTGGAVNIQYF.

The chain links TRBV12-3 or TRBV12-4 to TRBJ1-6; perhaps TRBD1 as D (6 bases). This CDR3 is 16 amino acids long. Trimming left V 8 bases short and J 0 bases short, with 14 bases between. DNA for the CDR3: TGTGCCAGCCGCTCGGGGGGCTCCTCCTATAATTCACCCCTCCACTTT. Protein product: CASRSGGSSYNSPLHF.

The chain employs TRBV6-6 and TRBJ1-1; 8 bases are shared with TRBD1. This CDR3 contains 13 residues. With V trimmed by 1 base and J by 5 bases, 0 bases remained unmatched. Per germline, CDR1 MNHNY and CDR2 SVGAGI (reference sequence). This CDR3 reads CASSYWTGTEAFF. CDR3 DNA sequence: TGTGCCAGCAGTTACTGGACAGGGACTGAAGCTTTCTTT.

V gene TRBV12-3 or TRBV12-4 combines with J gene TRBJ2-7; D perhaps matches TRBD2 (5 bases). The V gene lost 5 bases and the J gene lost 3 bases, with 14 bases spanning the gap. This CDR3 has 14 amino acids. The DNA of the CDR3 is TGTGCCAGCAGTAGCAGGAGGCGAGGCTACGAGCAGTACTTC. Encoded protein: CASSSRRRGYEQYF.

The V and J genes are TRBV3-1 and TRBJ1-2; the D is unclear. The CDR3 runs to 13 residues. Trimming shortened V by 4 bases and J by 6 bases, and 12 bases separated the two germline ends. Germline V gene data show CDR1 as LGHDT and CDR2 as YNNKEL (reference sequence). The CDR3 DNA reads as TGTGCCAGCAGCCGAGGACGTACCCATGGCTACACCTTC. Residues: CASSRGRTHGYTF.

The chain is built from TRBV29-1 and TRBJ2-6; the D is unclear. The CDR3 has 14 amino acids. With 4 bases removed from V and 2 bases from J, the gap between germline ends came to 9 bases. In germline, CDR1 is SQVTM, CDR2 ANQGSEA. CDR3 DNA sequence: TGCAGCGTTGGATACAGTACTGGGGCCAACGTCCTGACTTTC. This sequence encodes CSVGYSTGANVLTF.

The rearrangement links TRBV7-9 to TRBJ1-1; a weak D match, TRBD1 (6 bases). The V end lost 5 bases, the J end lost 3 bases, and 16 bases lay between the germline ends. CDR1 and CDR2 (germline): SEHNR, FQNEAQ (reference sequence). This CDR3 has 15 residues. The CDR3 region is CASSQEDRGDTEAFF. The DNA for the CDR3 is TGTGCCAGCAGCCAAGAGGACAGAGGGGACACTGAAGCTTTCTTT.

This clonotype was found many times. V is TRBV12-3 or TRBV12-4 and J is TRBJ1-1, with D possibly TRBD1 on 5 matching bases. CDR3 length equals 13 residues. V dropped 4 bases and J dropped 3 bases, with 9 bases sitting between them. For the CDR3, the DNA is TGTGCCAGCAGTTCCCGGGGGGACACTGAAGCTTTCTTT. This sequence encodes CASSSRGDTEAFF.

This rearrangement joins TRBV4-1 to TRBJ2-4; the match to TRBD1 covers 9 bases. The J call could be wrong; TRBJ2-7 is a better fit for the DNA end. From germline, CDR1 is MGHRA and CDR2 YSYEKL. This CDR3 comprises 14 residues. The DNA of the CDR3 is TGCGCCAGCAGCCAGACAGGGGGTGGCGACGAGCAGTACTTC. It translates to CASSQTGGGDEQYF.

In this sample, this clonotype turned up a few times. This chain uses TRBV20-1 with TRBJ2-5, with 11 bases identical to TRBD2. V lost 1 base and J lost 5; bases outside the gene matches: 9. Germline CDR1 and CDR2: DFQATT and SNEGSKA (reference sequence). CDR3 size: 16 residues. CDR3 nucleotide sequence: TGCAGTGCTAGAGCCTTTAGCGGGAGGGCCGGGGAGACCCAGTACTTC. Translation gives CSARAFSGRAGETQYF.

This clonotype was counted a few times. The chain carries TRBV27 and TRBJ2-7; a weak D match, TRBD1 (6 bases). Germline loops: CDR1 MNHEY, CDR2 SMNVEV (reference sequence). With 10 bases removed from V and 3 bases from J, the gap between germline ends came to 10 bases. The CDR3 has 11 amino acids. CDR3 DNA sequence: TGTGCCATCGGACAGAACTACGAGCAGTACTTC. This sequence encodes CAIGQNYEQYF.

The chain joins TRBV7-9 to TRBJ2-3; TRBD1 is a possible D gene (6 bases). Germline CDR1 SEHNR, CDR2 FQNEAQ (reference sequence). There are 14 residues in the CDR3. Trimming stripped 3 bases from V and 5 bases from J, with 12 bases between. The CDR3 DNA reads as TGTGCCAGCAGCTTCCCACAGGGAGAAGATACGCAGTATTTT. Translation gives CASSFPQGEDTQYF.

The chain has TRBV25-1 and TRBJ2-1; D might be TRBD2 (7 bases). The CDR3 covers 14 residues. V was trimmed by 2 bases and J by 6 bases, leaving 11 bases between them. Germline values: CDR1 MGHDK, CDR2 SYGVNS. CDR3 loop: CASSEKGGGNEQFF. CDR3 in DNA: TGTGCCAGCAGTGAAAAGGGGGGGGGCAATGAGCAGTTCTTC.

CDR3 nucleotide sequence: TGTGCCAGCAGCCAAGGCGGGACGAACACTGAAGCTTTCTTT. As protein: CASSQGGTNTEAFF. This chain links TRBV6-5 with TRBJ1-1; TRBD1 is a possible D gene (5 bases). The ends were cut back, 6 bases at V and 1 base at J, with 12 bases in the middle. This CDR3 spans 14 amino acids. Germline assignment: CDR1 MNHEY and CDR2 SVGAGI.

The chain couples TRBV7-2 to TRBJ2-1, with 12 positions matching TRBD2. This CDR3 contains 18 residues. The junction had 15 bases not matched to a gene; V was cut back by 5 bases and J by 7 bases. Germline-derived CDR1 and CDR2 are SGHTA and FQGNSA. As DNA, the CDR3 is TGTGCCAGCAGCGCCACTAGCGGGGGGCTACCTGGGTGGAATGAGCAGTTCTTC. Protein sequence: CASSATSGGLPGWNEQFF.

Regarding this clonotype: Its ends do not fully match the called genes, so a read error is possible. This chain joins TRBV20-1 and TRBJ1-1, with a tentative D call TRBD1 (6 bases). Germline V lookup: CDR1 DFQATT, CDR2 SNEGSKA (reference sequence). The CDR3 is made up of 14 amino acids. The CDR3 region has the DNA TGCAGTTCTAGAGTACCAGGGGAAGGCACTGAAGCTTTCTTT. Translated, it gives CSSRVPGEGTEAFF.

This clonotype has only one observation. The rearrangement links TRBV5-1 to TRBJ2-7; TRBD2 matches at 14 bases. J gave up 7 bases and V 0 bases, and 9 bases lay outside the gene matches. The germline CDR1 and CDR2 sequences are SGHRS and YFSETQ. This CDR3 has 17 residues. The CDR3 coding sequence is TGCGCCAGCAGCTTGGGACTAGCGGGGGGGTTAGGCAATGAGCAGTACTTC. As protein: CASSLGLAGGLGNEQYF.

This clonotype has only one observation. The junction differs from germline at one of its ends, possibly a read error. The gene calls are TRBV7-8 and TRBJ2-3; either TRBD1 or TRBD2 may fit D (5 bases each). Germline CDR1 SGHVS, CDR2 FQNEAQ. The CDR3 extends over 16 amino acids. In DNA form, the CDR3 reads TGTGCCAGCAGCTCGAGTCTTTCGGGGCGCACAGATGCGCAGTATTTT. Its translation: CASSSSLSGRTDAQYF.

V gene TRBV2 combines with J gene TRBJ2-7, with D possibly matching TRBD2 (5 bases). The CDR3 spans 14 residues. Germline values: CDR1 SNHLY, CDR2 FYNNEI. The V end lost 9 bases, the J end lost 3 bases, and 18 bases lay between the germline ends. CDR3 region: CASTFGERGYEQYF. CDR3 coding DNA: TGTGCCAGTACCTTTGGGGAGAGAGGCTACGAGCAGTACTTC.

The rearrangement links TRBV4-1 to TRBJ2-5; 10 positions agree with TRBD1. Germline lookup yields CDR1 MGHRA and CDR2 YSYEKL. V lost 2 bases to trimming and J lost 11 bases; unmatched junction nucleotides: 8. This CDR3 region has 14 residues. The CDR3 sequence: CASSQPTGGNEQYF. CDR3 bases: TGCGCCAGCAGCCAACCGACAGGGGGCAATGAGCAGTACTTC.

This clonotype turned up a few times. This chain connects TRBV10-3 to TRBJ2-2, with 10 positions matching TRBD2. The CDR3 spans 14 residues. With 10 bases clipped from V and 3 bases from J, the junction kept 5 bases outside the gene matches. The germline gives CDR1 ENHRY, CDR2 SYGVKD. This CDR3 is CATLAGVDTGELFF. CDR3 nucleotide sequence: TGTGCCACTCTAGCGGGGGTGGACACCGGGGAGCTGTTTTTT.

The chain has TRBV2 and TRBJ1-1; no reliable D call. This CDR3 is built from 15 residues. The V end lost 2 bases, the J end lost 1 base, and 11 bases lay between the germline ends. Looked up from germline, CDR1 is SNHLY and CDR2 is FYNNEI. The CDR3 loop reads CASSESRAPNTEAFF. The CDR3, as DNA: TGTGCCAGCAGTGAATCTCGGGCCCCGAACACTGAAGCTTTCTTT.

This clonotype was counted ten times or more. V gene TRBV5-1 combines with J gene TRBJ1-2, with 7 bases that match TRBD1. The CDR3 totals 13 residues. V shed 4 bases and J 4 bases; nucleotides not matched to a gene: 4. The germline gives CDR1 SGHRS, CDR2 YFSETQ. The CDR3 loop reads CASSGGQVYGYTF. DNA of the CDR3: TGCGCCAGCAGCGGAGGACAGGTCTATGGCTACACCTTC. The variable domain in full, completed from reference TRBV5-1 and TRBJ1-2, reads KAGVTQTPRYLIKTRGQQVTLSCSPISGHRSVSWYQQTPGQGLQFLFEYFSETQRNKGNFPGRFSGRQFSNSRSEMNVSTLELGDSALYLCASSGGQVYGYTFGSGTRLTVV.

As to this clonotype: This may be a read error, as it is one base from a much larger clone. The CDR3 is CSARAGAGAYEQYF. DNA for the CDR3: TGCAGTGCTAGGGCCGGGGCAGGGGCCTACGAGCAGTACTTC. The chain employs TRBV20-1 and TRBJ2-7, with D maybe TRBD1 (6 bases). The V end was cut by 3 bases, the J end by 2 bases, with 14 bases between. The CDR3 is 14 residues long. Per germline, CDR1 DFQATT and CDR2 SNEGSKA (reference sequence).